This T cell receptor (beta chain) was sequenced in a study of blood T cell repertoires in COVID-19. Study details: Acute-phase and convalescent COVID-19 samples originated in the United States, Italy and Spain. Sources were T cells, B-cell-depleted T cells, or PBMCs; the material itself was cDNA or gDNA.

The V gene's germline CDR1 is SGHTA and CDR2 FQGNSA. V dropped 1 base and J dropped 5 bases, with 11 bases sitting between them. The CDR3 sequence is 14 residues long. In the original workflow: Reference gene primer amplification in the assay estimated nucleated cell counts. The assay was immunoSEQ multiplex PCR, and TCRdb's table has in-frame clones only and misses some. V and J calls plus clone size are reproduced from that table; the DNA served to infer D and trimming. The table includes a few hundred thousand clones, 70% to 90% detected once. This sequence joins TRBV7-2 and TRBJ1-2; D gene unclear. The source of this sequence is a man aged 35-49 years with acute or convalescent COVID-19. Sequencing was carried out using peripheral blood. CDR3 region: CASSLDNTLYGYTF. As DNA, the CDR3 is TGTGCCAGCAGCTTAGACAACACCCTTTATGGCTACACCTTC.